The source of this T cell receptor beta chain is a study of CD8 T cells in ankylosing spondylitis. Study-wide results and limits: In ankylosing spondylitis blood, a motif of roughly 8 highly homologous TCR beta variants appeared characteristic.

This clonotype was seen a handful of times. The antigen is undetermined. After removal of 4 bases from V and 10 bases from J, the junction contained 12 bases not matched to a gene. The length of the CDR3 is 15 residues. Germline lookup yields CDR1 KGHDR and CDR2 SFDVKD. From the 5' RACE reads, TCRdb called clonotypes with MiXCR, one entry per CDR3 protein. This table has over 450,000 distinct CDR3 sequences, roughly 13% appearing once. This chain connects TRBV24-1 to TRBJ2-1, with 7 nucleotides matching TRBD1. Sequences were obtained from blood, either unsorted or a sorted T cell fraction (not recorded which). This TCR was recovered from a male donor with ankylosing spondylitis. The CDR3 here is CATSDKRDSLEEQFF. The CDR3 bases are TGTGCCACCAGTGACAAGAGGGACAGTCTCGAAGAGCAGTTCTTC.